What follows are 8 T cell receptor beta chains derived from one specimen sequenced in a study of control samples from healthy donors and cancer patients. Generated by immunoSEQ multiplex PCR, the TCRdb table keeps only in-frame clones and is missing some. The sample data list fewer than 250,000 clones. The sequenced sample consisted of blood. The receptors shown here come from a woman under 40 in good health.

To note about this clone: The same CDR3 also results from other DNA sequences found in this sample. The chain carries TRBV7-9 and TRBJ2-1; no firm D call. CDR1 is SEHNR and CDR2 is FQNEAQ in the germline V gene (reference sequence). The CDR3 covers 13 residues. V was trimmed by 1 base and J by 1 base, leaving 2 bases between them. For the CDR3, the DNA is TGTGCCAGCAGCTTAGGGTCCTACAATGAGCAGTTCTTC. It translates to CASSLGSYNEQFF.

The CDR3 DNA reads TGCGCCAGCAGTGAATCCGGGACAGGGCCTGAGCAGTACTTC. Encoded protein: CASSESGTGPEQYF. J is TRBJ2-7 and V is TRBV10-1; the match to TRBD1 covers 9 bases. The CDR3 runs 14 residues. The germline V gene has CDR1 WNHNN and CDR2 SYGVQD (reference sequence). V shed 3 bases and J 7 bases; nucleotides not matched to a gene: 7.

The chain links TRBV6-5 to TRBJ1-5; the D gene is possibly TRBD1 (5 bases). Trimming shortened V by 2 bases and J by 7 bases, and 15 bases separated the two germline ends. The germline V gene encodes CDR1 MNHEY and CDR2 SVGAGI. The CDR3 covers 15 residues. CDR3 loop: CASSYRSSGDQPQHF. Written as DNA, the CDR3 is TGTGCCAGCAGTTACCGGAGTTCCGGGGACCAGCCCCAGCATTTT.

The chain uses TRBV20-1 and TRBJ1-2; D gene ambiguous. The CDR3 length is 11 residues. V was pared by 7 bases and J by 8 bases, with 14 bases between. Germline assignment: CDR1 DFQATT and CDR2 SNEGSKA (reference sequence). The CDR3 sequence is CSGGDYSGYTF. As DNA, the CDR3 is TGCAGTGGCGGAGACTACTCCGGCTACACCTTC.

V gene TRBV5-1 combines with J gene TRBJ1-1; D gene uncertain. Germline-derived CDR1 and CDR2 are SGHRS and YFSETQ. V was clipped by 6 bases and J by 4 bases, with 16 bases between them. This CDR3 has 14 amino acids. CDR3 nucleotide sequence: TGCGCCAGCAAAGAAGGACGGTCGGGCACTGAAGCTTTCTTT. Translated, it gives CASKEGRSGTEAFF.

The chain employs TRBV11-1 and TRBJ1-1; 7 bases map to TRBD1. This CDR3 is built from 14 residues. J lost 6 bases, V lost 7 bases, and 11 bases had no gene match. Germline V gene lookup returns CDR1 SGHAT and CDR2 FQDESV (reference sequence). This CDR3 is CASTLQTGRAEAFF. As DNA, the CDR3 is TGTGCCAGCACCCTACAGACAGGGAGGGCTGAAGCTTTCTTT.

This chain joins TRBV7-8 and TRBJ1-2, with D perhaps matching TRBD1 (5 bases). Germline CDR1 is SGHVS and CDR2 is FQNEAQ. CDR3 length: 15 residues. V lost 4 bases and J 8 bases, leaving 20 bases between the germline ends. In DNA, the CDR3 is TGTGCCAGCAGCTCCCGAAGGACACTCTTTACCGGCTACACCTTC. Residues: CASSSRRTLFTGYTF.

The J gene is TRBJ1-1, the V gene TRBV4-1, with 10 bases fitting TRBD1. The CDR3 runs to 14 residues. With V trimmed by 2 bases and J by 11 bases, 8 bases remained unmatched. Germline V lookup: CDR1 MGHRA, CDR2 YSYEKL. CDR3 bases: TGCGCCAGCAGCCAATCGACGGGACAGGGGAAGGCTTTCTTT. It yields the protein CASSQSTGQGKAFF.